The 20 T cell receptor beta chains below come from one sample, sequenced in a study of OX40 agonist ivuxolimab in advanced cancers. Clones were sequenced by immunoSEQ multiplex PCR, and TCRdb holds only the in-frame ones, with some missing. In the table there are about 50,000 clones, more than 70% of which are singletons. The starting material was CD4+ or CD8+ T cells sorted from blood, obtained in a trial of the OX40 agonist ivuxolimab. The receptors stem from an adult with an advanced solid tumor such as melanoma, head and neck, liver or kidney cancer.

This clone has a single count. V gene TRBV5-6 combines with J gene TRBJ2-7; D is unclear. V was cut by 7 bases and J by 3 bases, with 14 bases left in between. Germline V gene sequence: CDR1 SGHDT, CDR2 YYEEEE. CDR3 length equals 13 residues. The CDR3, as DNA: TGTGCCAGCTCAAACGGTGGGCTCTACGAGCAGTACGTC. The encoded protein is CASSNGGLYEQYV.

The V call is TRBV27, the J call TRBJ1-1, with D possibly matching TRBD1 (6 bases). V dropped 3 bases and J dropped 2 bases, with 10 bases sitting between them. The CDR3 is made up of 14 amino acids. Germline V gene data show CDR1 as MNHEY and CDR2 as SMNVEV (reference sequence). CDR3 nucleotides: TGTGCCAGCAGTTTCAAAGGGGGAAACACTGAAGCTTTCTTT. It is translated as CASSFKGGNTEAFF.

The chain has TRBV28 and TRBJ2-7; 7 bases map to TRBD2. Germline V gives CDR1 MDHEN, CDR2 SYDVKM. The J segment lost 1 base and the V segment lost 3 bases, leaving 3 bases of the junction unmatched. The CDR3 loop spans 14 amino acids. The CDR3 DNA is TGTGCCAGCAGTTTGCAGGGAGGGTCCTACGAGCAGTACGTC. This sequence encodes CASSLQGGSYEQYV.

The chain carries TRBV29-1 and TRBJ2-1; TRBD2 might be the D (6 bases). Per germline, CDR1 SQVTM and CDR2 ANQGSEA. This CDR3 has 15 amino acids. V gave up 7 bases and J gave up 0 bases, with 16 bases separating them. Here the CDR3 DNA reads TGCAGCGCTAGCGAGAGATTGAGCTCCTACAATGAGCAGTTCTTC. This translates into CSASERLSSYNEQFF.

A single count supports this clone. V gene TRBV5-5 combines with J gene TRBJ1-4; tentative D call: TRBD1 (6 bases). The CDR3 runs to 15 residues. Trimming stripped 6 bases from V and 7 bases from J, with 19 bases between. Germline V gene sequence: CDR1 SGHKS, CDR2 YYEKEE (reference sequence). CDR3 region: CASTDPIGGAEKLFF. CDR3 nucleotides: TGTGCCAGCACGGATCCGATAGGGGGAGCTGAAAAACTGTTTTTT.

V gene TRBV6-6 combines with J gene TRBJ2-1; tentatively, D is TRBD1 or TRBD2 (5 bases each). CDR3 size: 14 residues. Germline V gives CDR1 MNHNY, CDR2 SVGAGI (reference sequence). With 7 bases removed from V and 5 bases from J, the gap between germline ends came to 15 bases. The CDR3: CASMSGPTHNEQFF. The CDR3 region has the DNA TGTGCCAGCATGTCGGGGCCTACTCACAATGAGCAGTTCTTC.

The J gene is TRBJ2-7, the V gene TRBV27; TRBD1 matches at 11 bases. Per germline, CDR1 MNHEY and CDR2 SMNVEV (reference sequence). The CDR3 length is 15 residues. Trimming took 5 bases from V and 4 from J; bases not matched to a gene: 7. CDR3 in amino acids: CASSTHGTGGYEQYF. The DNA of the CDR3 is TGTGCCAGCAGTACCCACGGGACAGGGGGATACGAGCAGTACTTC.

This chain joins TRBV4-3 and TRBJ2-1; 7 bases line up with TRBD2. CDR3 size: 17 residues. The ends lost 2 bases at V and 2 bases at J; junction bases unmatched: 9. The V gene's germline CDR1 is LGHNA and CDR2 YSLEER. The CDR3 DNA is TGCGCCAGCAGCCAAAAAAGTCGGCTAGCGGCCTACAATGAGCAGTTCTTC. Its protein product is CASSQKSRLAAYNEQFF.

This chain uses TRBV27 with TRBJ2-2, with TRBD2 identical over 8 bases. There are 17 residues in the CDR3. V lost 6 bases and J lost 6; bases outside the gene matches: 15. Germline-derived CDR1 and CDR2 are MNHEY and SMNVEV (reference sequence). CDR3 sequence (DNA): TGTGCCAGCAGCCCGATCAGCGGGGGCCCCTTATCCGGGGAGCTGTTTTTT. It specifies CASSPISGGPLSGELFF.

The gene calls are TRBV27 and TRBJ2-4, with a tentative D call TRBD2 (5 bases). Trimming stripped 1 base from V and 3 bases from J, with 16 bases between. The germline V gene encodes CDR1 MNHEY and CDR2 SMNVEV (reference sequence). CDR3 size: 17 residues. CDR3 protein: CASSLYGQAVGKNIQYF. CDR3 sequence (DNA): TGTGCCAGCAGTTTATATGGCCAAGCGGTTGGCAAAAACATTCAGTACTTC.

The chain recombines TRBV28 with TRBJ1-5, with D possibly TRBD1 on 5 matching bases. From germline, CDR1 is MDHEN and CDR2 SYDVKM. Trimming left V 6 bases short and J 3 bases short, with 12 bases between. The CDR3 has 14 amino acids. CDR3 residues: CASSLGRVNQPQHF. In DNA, the CDR3 is TGTGCCAGCAGCTTGGGACGGGTCAATCAGCCCCAGCATTTT.

The chain carries TRBV11-2 and TRBJ2-7; D not resolved. Germline CDR1 and CDR2: SGHAT and FQNNGV. The CDR3 contains 13 residues. Between the trimmed V and J ends, which lost 5 bases and 4 bases, there was a span of 12 bases. CDR3 coding DNA: TGTGCCAGCAGCCACGGACCGATTTACGAGCAGTACTTC. Its protein is CASSHGPIYEQYF.

The chain combines TRBV28 with TRBJ2-7, with D perhaps being TRBD1 or TRBD2 (5 bases each). CDR3 length equals 12 residues. V dropped 8 bases and J dropped 3 bases, with 11 bases sitting between them. Germline V lookup: CDR1 MDHEN, CDR2 SYDVKM. The DNA of the CDR3 is TGTGCCAGCGCCGAGGGGTACTACGAGCAGTACTTC. Translating gives CASAEGYYEQYF.

The chain recombines TRBV7-6 with TRBJ2-1, with 11 nucleotides matching TRBD1. The CDR3 sequence is 16 residues long. The V gene's germline CDR1 is SGHVS and CDR2 FNYEAQ. V shed 1 base, J shed 5 bases, and the junction held 4 bases outside the gene matches. In DNA, the CDR3 is TGTGCCAGCAGCTTAGATCCGGGACAGGGGGACAATGAGCAGTTCTTC. Residues: CASSLDPGQGDNEQFF.

The rearrangement joins TRBV27 to TRBJ2-1, with D unclear. With 8 bases removed from V and 3 bases from J, the gap between germline ends came to 8 bases. Germline V gene lookup returns CDR1 MNHEY and CDR2 SMNVEV (reference sequence). The CDR3 sequence is 12 residues long. In DNA, the CDR3 is TGTGCCAGCTGTGGATTCTACAATGAGCAGTTCTTC. As protein: CASCGFYNEQFF.

The rearrangement joins TRBV28 to TRBJ1-1, with 7 bases fitting TRBD1. Losses at the gene ends were 5 bases for V and 6 bases for J; bases not matched to a gene: 9. This CDR3 has 14 residues. The germline gives CDR1 MDHEN, CDR2 SYDVKM. The CDR3 DNA reads TGTGCCAGCAGTGGGTACAGGGGAGGGCCTGAAGCTTTCTTT. Translating gives CASSGYRGGPEAFF.

V usage is TRBV6-1 and J usage is TRBJ2-3; TRBD2 matches 8 bases. There are 15 residues in the CDR3. Germline loops: CDR1 MNHNS, CDR2 SASEGT. With 3 bases clipped from V and 3 bases from J, the junction kept 5 bases outside the gene matches. CDR3 sequence (DNA): TGTGCCAGCAGTGAGGCGGGGGGATTAACAGATACGCAGTATTTT. Encoded protein: CASSEAGGLTDTQYF.

The V gene is TRBV7-9, the J gene TRBJ1-1; D unclear. The ends were cut back, 1 base at V and 10 bases at J, with 13 bases in the middle. The CDR3 runs 13 residues. From germline, CDR1 is SEHNR and CDR2 FQNEAQ (reference sequence). The CDR3: CASSLGGFNGAFF. The CDR3 DNA follows: TGTGCCAGCAGCTTAGGAGGGTTTAACGGAGCTTTCTTT.

This clone was found once. V gene TRBV19 combines with J gene TRBJ2-1, with 7 positions matching TRBD1. Germline loops: CDR1 LNHDA, CDR2 SQIVND (reference sequence). The V and J ends lost 5 bases and 3 bases, in that order; junction bases with no gene match: 10. This CDR3 contains 16 residues. CDR3 protein: CASSPSAGGIYNEQFF. In DNA, the CDR3 is TGTGCCAGTAGTCCCTCAGCAGGGGGAATCTACAATGAGCAGTTCTTC. The whole variable domain, filled in from reference TRBV19 and TRBJ2-1, reads DGGITQSPKYLFRKEGQNVTLSCEQNLNHDAMYWYRQDPGQGLRLIYYSQIVNDFQKGDIAEGYSVSREKKESFPLTVTSAQKNPTAFYLCASSPSAGGIYNEQFFGPGTRLTVL.

The chain links TRBV9 to TRBJ1-3, with unresolved D. The V gene lost 4 bases and the J gene lost 1 base, with 3 bases spanning the gap. Germline V gene sequence: CDR1 SGDLS, CDR2 YYNGEE. The CDR3 extends over 12 amino acids. CDR3 nucleotide sequence: TGTGCCAGCAGCCCTTCTGGAAACACCATATATTTT. This gives the protein CASSPSGNTIYF. Complete variable domain (other parts from reference TRBV9 and TRBJ1-3): DSGVTQTPKHLITATGQRVTLRCSPRSGDLSVYWYQQSLDQGLQFLIQYYNGEERAKGNILERFSAQQFPDLHSELNLSSLELGDSALYFCASSPSGNTIYFGEGSWLTVV.